These 10 T cell receptor beta chains were all obtained from the same sample, sequenced in a study of neoadjuvant nivolumab and ipilimumab in lung cancer. Only in-frame clones appear in the TCRdb table, and some are missing; sequencing was by immunoSEQ multiplex PCR. The data contain about 9,700 clones, 70% to 80% of them singletons. The source was tumor tissue, collected after neoadjuvant nivolumab, alone or with ipilimumab, at or shortly before surgery. The receptors shown here come from an adult with non-small cell lung cancer. Some clones in this sample may be carry-over from other donors' samples.

There are a few counts of this clone. This chain joins TRBV5-6 and TRBJ1-2; 7 bases agree with TRBD1. The CDR3 has 14 amino acids. The junction had 9 bases not matched to a gene; V was cut back by 4 bases and J by 6 bases. Germline values: CDR1 SGHDT, CDR2 YYEEEE. CDR3 amino acids: CASSSVTGLNGYTF. The CDR3 DNA is TGTGCCAGCAGCAGCGTGACAGGGCTGAATGGCTACACCTTC.

This sequence joins TRBV2 and TRBJ1-5; D is ambiguous. The germline gives CDR1 SNHLY, CDR2 FYNNEI. This CDR3 region has 15 residues. V was shortened by 0 bases and J by 0 bases, with 6 bases between the two germline ends. CDR3 loop: CASSEAGISNQPQHF. For the CDR3, the DNA is TGTGCCAGCAGTGAAGCGGGGATTAGCAATCAGCCCCAGCATTTT.

V and J are TRBV5-5 and TRBJ1-1; tentative D call: TRBD1 (5 bases). V was pared by 0 bases and J by 4 bases, with 7 bases between. The germline V gene has CDR1 SGHKS and CDR2 YYEKEE (reference sequence). CDR3 length: 13 residues. The DNA for the CDR3 is TGTGCCAGCAGCTTGGACAGGATCACTGAAGCTTTCTTT. Its protein product is CASSLDRITEAFF. Looking up the rest from reference TRBV5-5 and TRBJ1-1 gives the full variable domain: DAGVTQSPTHLIKTRGQQVTLRCSPISGHKSVSWYQQVLGQGPQFIFQYYEKEERGRGNFPDRFSARQFPNYSSELNVNALLLGDSALYLCASSLDRITEAFFGQGTRLTVV.

V usage is TRBV5-1 and J usage is TRBJ2-1; no clear D gene. The V gene lost 0 bases and the J gene lost 4 bases, with 11 bases spanning the gap. The CDR3 has 15 amino acids. CDR1 is SGHRS and CDR2 is YFSETQ in the germline V gene. CDR3 in DNA: TGCGCCAGCAGCTTGGGCTCCGGGTTATACAATGAGCAGTTCTTC. Its protein is CASSLGSGLYNEQFF.

This clone was counted only a few times. CDR3 residues: CASSAGLAGGPSYSEQYF. In DNA, the CDR3 is TGTGCCAGCAGCGCGGGACTAGCGGGAGGGCCCTCCTACTCCGAGCAGTACTTC. This chain uses TRBV13 with TRBJ2-7; 16 bases match TRBD2. The germline gives CDR1 PRHDT, CDR2 FYEKMQ (reference sequence). V was pared by 5 bases and J by 6 bases, with 13 bases of the junction left unmatched. The CDR3 totals 18 residues.

This clone was picked up a small number of times. This chain links TRBV30 with TRBJ1-1; D not resolved. The CDR3 covers 14 residues. V lost 0 bases to trimming and J lost 5 bases, with 13 bases between them. Germline CDR1 is GTSNPN and CDR2 is SVGIG (reference sequence). The CDR3 here is CAWSVWGDWTEAFF. In DNA form, the CDR3 reads TGTGCCTGGAGTGTTTGGGGAGACTGGACTGAAGCTTTCTTT.

V and J are TRBV15 and TRBJ2-4; TRBD2 matches at 7 bases. With 0 bases clipped from V and 0 bases from J, the junction kept 8 bases outside the gene matches. CDR1 is LNHNV and CDR2 is YYDKDF in the germline V gene (reference sequence). This CDR3 is 18 amino acids long. The CDR3 nucleotides read TGTGCCACCAGCAGAGAAGCGGGGACGGGGGGAGCCAAAAACATTCAGTACTTC. Its protein is CATSREAGTGGAKNIQYF.

This chain joins TRBV2 and TRBJ2-2; D is ambiguous. This CDR3 has 14 amino acids. Germline CDR1 SNHLY, CDR2 FYNNEI. V lost 7 bases and J lost 0, with 9 bases in between. CDR3 residues: CASKGKSNTGELFF. The CDR3 DNA sequence: TGTGCCAGCAAAGGGAAATCGAACACCGGGGAGCTGTTTTTT.

Comments on this clone: As the CDR3 is not closed by the conserved phenylalanine or tryptophan, this likely results from a read error. The DNA is left out, because the CDR3 cannot be placed on it with certainty; the CDR3 is given as TCRdb lists it. The chain recombines TRBV2 with TRBJ2-7; the tabulated D call, TRBD1, remains unverified against the DNA. Counting both end residues, the CDR3 totals 11 amino acids. Per the germline V gene, CDR1 is SNHLY and CDR2 is FYNNEI. Here the CDR3 reads CASSDWTGRTI.

This sequence joins TRBV5-6 and TRBJ1-2; D is undetermined. Trimming removed 0 bases from V and 4 bases from J, with 13 bases in between. Looked up from germline, CDR1 is SGHDT and CDR2 is YYEEEE. The length of the CDR3 is 15 residues. CDR3 residues: CASSLDRRAIYGYTF. DNA for the CDR3: TGTGCCAGCAGCTTGGATCGCCGGGCCATCTATGGCTACACCTTC.